This TCR beta chain was documented in a study of blood T cell repertoires in COVID-19. Using immunoSEQ multiplex PCR, the repertoire was profiled, and TCRdb retains in-frame clones only, with some absent. In the table there are fewer than 300,000 clones, more than 65% of which are singletons. Germline loops: CDR1 KGHDR, CDR2 SFDVKD. With 5 bases clipped from V and 5 bases from J, the junction kept 15 bases outside the gene matches. The CDR3 sequence is 19 residues long. The sequencing sample was made of peripheral blood. This TCR was sampled from a woman under 30 with acute or convalescent COVID-19. The gene calls are TRBV24-1 and TRBJ2-6, with 9 bases fitting TRBD1. CDR3 coding DNA: TGTGCCACCAGTGCTTCAATCCCGGGACAGGGAATCAGGGCCAACGTCCTGACTTTC. Its translation: CATSASIPGQGIRANVLTF.